The 23 T cell receptor beta chains listed next were all sequenced from one sample in a study of T cell clonality in common variable immunodeficiency. TCRdb's table, derived via immunoSEQ multiplex PCR, lists solely in-frame clones and lacks some. The sample has about 81,000 clones, none seen only once; the top ten hold about 0.8%. The specimen was peripheral blood mononuclear cells. The receptors here all came from a person aged 18-70 years in good health.

This clone was found many times. The missing CDR3 end, 3 residues past where the read stops, is filled in from the germline J gene. The V call is TRBV7-2, the J call TRBJ1-2; the D gene is possibly TRBD1 (5 bases). The CDR3 sequence is 14 residues long. Trimming stripped 5 bases from V and 4 bases from J, with 14 bases between. The V gene's germline CDR1 is SGHTA and CDR2 FQGNSA. The DNA read from the CDR3 is TGTGCCAGCAGCCCCGCTTCTGGGGCCTATGGC. Its protein is CASSPASGAYG. The complete CDR3 protein is CASSPASGAYGYTF.

On this clone itself: The read falls 3 residues short of the CDR3 end, and the missing part is taken from the germline J gene. The chain carries TRBV6-1 and TRBJ2-7; 7 positions match TRBD1. The CDR3 is 15 amino acids. Germline assignment: CDR1 MNHNS and CDR2 SASEGT. The J segment lost 2 bases and the V segment lost 3 bases, leaving 7 bases of the junction unmatched. Incomplete CDR3 DNA: TGTGCCAGCAGTGACCCGACAGGGTCGACCTACGAG. Translating gives CASSDPTGSTYE. The full CDR3 reads CASSDPTGSTYEQYF.

This clone was seen ten or more times. The CDR3 sequence is CAWKDTRGYTF. The covered CDR3 bases are TGTGCCTGGAAAGACACGCGAGGC. This rearrangement joins TRBV30 to TRBJ1-2, with D unclear. Coverage ceases 3 residues before the CDR3 finishes, and the germline J gene fills in the end. The CDR3 covers 11 residues. Germline V CDR1 and CDR2: GTSNPN, SVGIG (reference sequence).

This clone came up a few times. The CDR3 goes on 3 residues after the read ends, and that part is filled in from the germline J gene. The V call is TRBV11-2, the J call TRBJ2-2; D may be TRBD1 (5 bases). The CDR3 consists of 15 residues. Trimming stripped 2 bases from V and 0 bases from J, with 7 bases between. Germline V gene sequence: CDR1 SGHAT, CDR2 FQNNGV. The CDR3 loop reads CASSLQGTNTGELFF. CDR3 DNA, as far as it was read: TGTGCCAGCAGCTTACAGGGAACGAACACCGGGGAG.

This clone was seen many times. The read falls 3 residues short of the CDR3 end, and the missing part is taken from the germline J gene. This chain links TRBV19 with TRBJ2-3; a possible D gene is TRBD2 (5 bases). Trimming stripped 9 bases from V and 2 bases from J, with 15 bases between. This CDR3 has 14 residues. Germline values: CDR1 LNHDA, CDR2 SQIVND (reference sequence). The CDR3 loop reads CASPWERITDTQYF. The sequenced CDR3 bases are TGTGCCAGCCCATGGGAGCGGATCACAGATACG.

Many counts were recorded for this clone. The CDR3 end falls 3 residues outside the read, so it is completed with the germline J gene. V and J are TRBV5-1 and TRBJ2-7, with D uncertain. The CDR3 is 14 residues long. Germline values: CDR1 SGHRS, CDR2 YFSETQ. The germline V and J ends were trimmed by 0 bases and 1 base, with 8 bases remaining between them. CDR3 DNA, as far as it was read: TGCGCCAGCAGCTTGGATGTCCAGTCCTACGAG. This encodes CASSLDVQSYE. The whole CDR3 protein is CASSLDVQSYEQYF.

This clone was recorded at least ten times. Coverage ceases 3 residues before the CDR3 finishes, and the germline J gene fills in the end. The gene calls are TRBV5-4 and TRBJ2-2; 12 bases align to TRBD2. With V trimmed by 4 bases and J by 6 bases, 4 bases remained unmatched. This CDR3 is 15 amino acids long. Germline V CDR1 and CDR2: SGHNT, YYREEE (reference sequence). The CDR3 DNA, read in part, is TGTGCCAGCAGCCCTCTAGCGGGAGGGGCCGGGGAG. It encodes CASSPLAGGAGE. The CDR3, in full, reads CASSPLAGGAGELFF.

This clone has ten or more counts. The CDR3: CASSLGTAMNTEAFF. The CDR3 bases that were read are TGTGCCAGCAGCTTAGGGACAGCGATGAACACTGAA. The rearrangement joins TRBV7-2 to TRBJ1-1, with a tentative D call TRBD1 (6 bases). The CDR3 end falls 3 residues outside the read, so it is completed with the germline J gene. Germline CDR1 SGHTA, CDR2 FQGNSA. V was pared by 1 base and J by 0 bases, with 9 bases between. CDR3 length: 15 amino acids.

In its sample, this clone was seen many times. The read gets to within 3 residues of the CDR3 end, and the germline J gene fills in the rest. The chain recombines TRBV18 with TRBJ2-1, with 10 bases matching TRBD1. CDR3 length: 16 amino acids. Per germline, CDR1 KGHSH and CDR2 LQKENI. The trim removed 1 base at V and 1 base at J, leaving 1 base unmatched. The CDR3 reads CASSPRDRGSYNEQFF. The sequenced CDR3 bases are TGTGCCAGCTCACCACGGGACAGGGGATCCTACAATGAG.

This clone was observed at least ten times. Coverage ceases 3 residues before the CDR3 finishes, and the germline J gene fills in the end. The chain is built from TRBV6-4 and TRBJ2-7; the match to TRBD2 covers 7 bases. The J segment lost 5 bases and the V segment lost 6 bases, leaving 7 bases of the junction unmatched. Germline V CDR1 and CDR2: MRHNA, SNTAGT. This CDR3 spans 13 amino acids. The CDR3 sequence is CASSFFAGDEQYF. The part of the CDR3 DNA that was read is TGTGCCAGCAGCTTCTTTGCGGGAGACGAG.

This clone was observed at least ten times. Read sequence stops 3 residues before the CDR3 end, and the germline J gene provides the missing end. The chain uses TRBV5-1 and TRBJ1-4; D perhaps matches TRBD1 (5 bases). The germline V gene has CDR1 SGHRS and CDR2 YFSETQ. Trimming removed 3 bases at V and 0 bases at J, with 18 bases between. This CDR3 is 18 amino acids long. The CDR3 sequence: CASSSQTGTVATNEKLFF. The DNA read from the CDR3 is TGCGCCAGCAGCTCACAAACCGGGACTGTAGCAACTAATGAAAAA.

This clone was recorded many times. The read comes to an end 3 residues before the CDR3 does, leaving the germline J gene to fill in the end. This sequence joins TRBV7-9 and TRBJ2-7, with TRBD1 matching 7 bases. CDR1 SEHNR and CDR2 FQNEAQ come from the germline V gene (reference sequence). Trimming at V came to 6 bases and at J to 3 bases, leaving 2 bases not matched to a gene. The length of the CDR3 is 12 residues. CDR3 DNA (partial): TGTGCCAGCAGTCAGGGGGACTACGAG. Translation: CASSQGDYE. The whole CDR3 reads CASSQGDYEQYF.

This clone was counted between two and nine times. Read sequence stops 3 residues before the CDR3 end, and the germline J gene provides the missing end. J is TRBJ2-5 and V is TRBV18, with 7 bases matching TRBD2. The germline V gene has CDR1 KGHSH and CDR2 LQKENI. This CDR3 has 18 amino acids. V gave up 0 bases and J gave up 2 bases; unmatched junction bases: 12. CDR3: CASSPPFGVPGGQETQYF. The DNA read from the CDR3 is TGTGCCAGCTCACCACCGTTTGGAGTACCCGGGGGGCAAGAGACC. The variable domain in full, completed from reference TRBV18 and TRBJ2-5, reads NAGVMQNPRHLVRRRGQEARLRCSPMKGHSHVYWYRQLPEEGLKFMVYLQKENIIDESGMPKERFSAEFPKEGPSILRIQQVVRGDSAAYFCASSPPFGVPGGQETQYFGPGTRLLVL.

This clone has ten or more counts. The CDR3 end falls 3 residues outside the read, so it is completed with the germline J gene. This sequence joins TRBV19 and TRBJ1-1; no clear D. Trimming removed 3 bases from V and 1 base from J, with 3 bases in between. CDR1 and CDR2 (germline): LNHDA, SQIVND (reference sequence). The CDR3 length is 12 residues. This CDR3 is CASSIGNTEAFF. Incomplete CDR3 DNA: TGTGCCAGTAGTATCGGGAACACTGAA.

This clone came up many times. The read ends 3 residues before the CDR3 terminus; that terminus is restored from the germline J gene. The chain combines TRBV19 with TRBJ1-2; 7 bases are a match to TRBD1. The germline V gene encodes CDR1 LNHDA and CDR2 SQIVND (reference sequence). V shed 3 bases and J 5 bases; nucleotides not matched to a gene: 6. The CDR3 consists of 14 residues. The CDR3 sequence is CASSIPGGTYGYTF. The CDR3 bases that were read are TGTGCCAGTAGTATCCCAGGGGGGACTTATGGC.

At least ten counts were recorded for this clone. The part of the CDR3 DNA that was read is TGCGCCAGCAGTACGGGACTAGCGGGGATGTACGAG. Its protein product is CASSTGLAGMYE. The entire CDR3 reads CASSTGLAGMYEQYF. The chain employs TRBV10-1 and TRBJ2-7; 13 bases align to TRBD2. Read coverage stops 3 residues before the CDR3 terminus; the germline J gene supplies the remainder. The CDR3 runs to 15 residues. Germline V CDR1 and CDR2: WNHNN, SYGVQD (reference sequence). V lost 5 bases and J lost 4; bases outside the gene matches: 5.

This clone occurred many times. The read ends 3 residues early relative to the CDR3; the germline J gene fills the gap. The rearrangement uses TRBV7-9 and TRBJ2-1, with D perhaps TRBD1 (5 bases). V lost 5 bases and J 5 bases, leaving 13 bases between the germline ends. Germline-derived CDR1 and CDR2 are SEHNR and FQNEAQ (reference sequence). The length of the CDR3 is 14 residues. Partial CDR3 DNA: TGTGCCAGCAGCCCGCGACAGACCAACAATGAG. Translated: CASSPRQTNNE. The CDR3 reads in full as CASSPRQTNNEQFF. Based on the CDR3 plus reference TRBV7-9 and TRBJ2-1, the full variable domain is DTGVSQNPRHKITKRGQNVTFRCDPISEHNRLYWYRQTLGQGPEFLTYFQNEAQLEKSRLLSDRFSAERPKGSFSTLEIQRTEQGDSAMYLCASSPRQTNNEQFFGPGTRLTVL.

This clone was counted many times. Read sequence stops 3 residues before the CDR3 end, and the germline J gene provides the missing end. The chain combines TRBV18 with TRBJ1-5, with a possible D match to TRBD1 (5 bases). CDR3 size: 14 residues. Trimming pared 1 base from V and 7 bases from J, leaving 11 bases between. Per germline, CDR1 KGHSH and CDR2 LQKENI. CDR3 protein: CASSPQTRAQPQHF. CDR3 DNA, as far as it was read: TGTGCCAGCTCACCACAGACCAGGGCGCAGCCC.

This clone was seen repeatedly, ten times or more. Incomplete CDR3 DNA: TGTGCCAGCAGCGCCATCGGACTAGCGGGAGTAAATGAG. The encoded protein is CASSAIGLAGVNE. The whole CDR3 sequence reads CASSAIGLAGVNEQFF. The chain uses TRBV13 and TRBJ2-1, with 13 bases matching TRBD2. With the read ending 3 residues before the CDR3 end, the germline J gene is used to fill in that end. CDR3 length: 16 amino acids. J gave up 7 bases and V 5 bases, and 8 bases lay outside the gene matches. Germline CDR1 PRHDT, CDR2 FYEKMQ (reference sequence). The whole variable domain, filled in from reference TRBV13 and TRBJ2-1, reads AAGVIQSPRHLIKEKRETATLKCYPIPRHDTVYWYQQGPGQDPQFLISFYEKMQSDKGSIPDRFSAQQFSDYHSELNMSSLELGDSALYFCASSAIGLAGVNEQFFGPGTRLTVL.

Ten or more counts support this clone. The CDR3 end lies 3 residues beyond the end of the read and is filled in from the germline J gene. The rearrangement uses TRBV7-9 and TRBJ2-7, with unresolved D. The CDR3 has 12 amino acids. Germline V gene data show CDR1 as SEHNR and CDR2 as FQNEAQ (reference sequence). V shed 5 bases and J shed 4 bases, with 9 bases lying between them. CDR3 DNA (partial): TGTGCCAGCAGCCCAGAACCGTACGAG. This codes for CASSPEPYE. The whole CDR3 reads CASSPEPYEQYF.

This clone was counted ten times or more. The CDR3 loop reads CASSQSGGTLWYEQYF. The sequenced part of the CDR3 DNA is TGCGCCAGCAGTCAATCTGGCGGGACACTATGGTACGAG. The rearrangement links TRBV23-1 to TRBJ2-7; TRBD1 or TRBD2 may be the D gene (6 bases each). The CDR3 end falls 3 residues outside the read, so it is completed with the germline J gene. TRBV23-1 is annotated as an ORF whose role is uncertain. Trimming cost V 0 bases and J 4 bases, with 16 bases left between them. This CDR3 has 16 amino acids.

The table lists this clone with many counts. Read coverage stops 3 residues before the CDR3 terminus; the germline J gene supplies the remainder. The rearrangement joins TRBV7-3 to TRBJ2-3, with a weak D call TRBD1 (6 bases). The CDR3 extends over 16 amino acids. From germline, CDR1 is SGHTA and CDR2 FQGTGA. V was trimmed by 4 bases and J by 1 base, leaving 15 bases between them. The CDR3 loop reads CASSYPQGPRTDTQYF. The DNA read from the CDR3 is TGTGCCAGCAGCTACCCACAGGGACCACGCACAGATACG.

The table lists this clone with many counts. The CDR3 sequence: CATRPGGETGANVLTF. The part of the CDR3 DNA that was read is TGTGCCACCAGGCCAGGGGGCGAAACTGGGGCCAACGTC. The chain has TRBV24-1 and TRBJ2-6; 8 nucleotides line up with TRBD1. The CDR3 end is not reached by the read, which stops 3 residues before it; the germline J gene fills it in. Trimming took 7 bases from V and 2 from J; bases not matched to a gene: 6. Germline lookup yields CDR1 KGHDR and CDR2 SFDVKD. CDR3 length: 16 amino acids.